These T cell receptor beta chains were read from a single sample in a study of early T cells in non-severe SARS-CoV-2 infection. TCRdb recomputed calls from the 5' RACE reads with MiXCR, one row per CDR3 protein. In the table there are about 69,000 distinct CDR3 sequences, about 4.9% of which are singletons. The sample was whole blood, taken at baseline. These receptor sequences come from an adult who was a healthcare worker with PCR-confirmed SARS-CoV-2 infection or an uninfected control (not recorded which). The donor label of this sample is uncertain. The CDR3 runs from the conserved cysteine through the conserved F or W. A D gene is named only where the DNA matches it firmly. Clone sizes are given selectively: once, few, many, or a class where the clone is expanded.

DNA: TGTGCCAGCAGTCCCTGGACTTTGACGGGGGAGACCCAGTACTTC
CDR3: CASSPWTLTGETQYF
D: .
V: TRBV6-5
size: many
J: TRBJ2-5

DNA: TGTGCCAGCAGCTTCGGGGACCGCCTTGAAGCTTTCTTT
CDR3: CASSFGDRLEAFF
D: .
V: TRBV7-9
size: few
J: TRBJ1-1

DNA: TGCGCCAGCAGGCGGGCCCAGAACACTGAAGCTTTCTTT
CDR3: CASRRAQNTEAFF
D: .
V: TRBV10-1
size: many
J: TRBJ1-1

DNA: TGTGCCAGCAGCTTAGAATCGTCTAGCTGGGGCAATCAGCCCCAGCATTTT
CDR3: CASSLESSSWGNQPQHF
D: .
V: TRBV7-2
size: few
J: TRBJ1-5

DNA: TGCGCCAGCAGCCAAGCCGGGACAACCACCTACGAGCAGTACTTC
CDR3: CASSQAGTTTYEQYF
D: .
V: TRBV4-3
size: many
J: TRBJ2-7

DNA: TGTGCCAGCAGCCCCACCCTTGAGGGGTCACCCCTCCACTTT
CDR3: CASSPTLEGSPLHF
D: .
V: TRBV5-6
size: few
J: TRBJ1-6

DNA: TGTGCCAGCTCACCGGTGACGGCCAACACTGAAGCTTTCTTT
CDR3: CASSPVTANTEAFF
D: .
V: TRBV18
size: .
J: TRBJ1-1

DNA: TGTGCCAGCAGCTTGGGGGGGCCGAGACCCCTAGATAGCACAGATACGCAGTATTTT
CDR3: CASSLGGPRPLDSTDTQYF
D: .
V: TRBV7-2
size: many
J: TRBJ2-3

DNA: TGTGCCAGTAGTCCCGACGGATTCACCGGGGAGCTGTTTTTT
CDR3: CASSPDGFTGELFF
D: .
V: TRBV19
size: .
J: TRBJ2-2

DNA: TGCGCCAGCAGCTCCCGAAGCTTAAGCACAGATACGCAGTATTTT
CDR3: CASSSRSLSTDTQYF
D: .
V: TRBV5-1
size: once
J: TRBJ2-3

DNA: TGCGCCAGCAGCTTGGGTAGCTTGAACACTGAAGCTTTCTTT
CDR3: CASSLGSLNTEAFF
D: .
V: TRBV5-1
size: many
J: TRBJ1-1

DNA: TGTGCCAGCATTCTCCAGGGGCGAGGAGATACGCAGTATTTT
CDR3: CASILQGRGDTQYF
D: .
V: TRBV28
size: many
J: TRBJ2-3

DNA: TGCGCCAGCAGCTGGGGACAGGGCCAGCCCCAGCATTTT
CDR3: CASSWGQGQPQHF
D: TRBD1
V: TRBV5-1
size: .
J: TRBJ1-5

DNA: TGTGCCAGCAGTTTCCAAGACAGTGAAAAACTGTTTTTT
CDR3: CASSFQDSEKLFF
D: .
V: TRBV12-3/TRBV12-4
size: few
J: TRBJ1-4

DNA: TGTGCCAGCAGCTACAGGGGGCGAGGTACTGAAGCTTTCTTT
CDR3: CASSYRGRGTEAFF
D: TRBD1
V: TRBV5-6
size: .
J: TRBJ1-1

DNA: TGTGCCAGCAGCCCGGCGGCAGGGGAGAACTACGAGCAGTACTTC
CDR3: CASSPAAGENYEQYF
D: .
V: TRBV7-3
size: many
J: TRBJ2-7

DNA: TGTGCCAGCAGTCCCCGGGATACAGGGGAGTCACCCCTCCACTTT
CDR3: CASSPRDTGESPLHF
D: TRBD1
V: TRBV27
size: few
J: TRBJ1-6

DNA: TGCAGTGGAGGGGGGCCGTCCTACAATGAGCAGTTCTTC
CDR3: CSGGGPSYNEQFF
D: .
V: TRBV20-1
size: few
J: TRBJ2-1

DNA: TGTGCCAGCAGCTTAGTAGTTGGGGGGCAAGAGACCCAGTACTTC
CDR3: CASSLVVGGQETQYF
D: .
V: TRBV7-2
size: .
J: TRBJ2-5

DNA: TGTGCCAGCAGCCCCCGGGAGTTCCAAGAGACCCAGTACTTC
CDR3: CASSPREFQETQYF
D: .
V: TRBV13
size: many
J: TRBJ2-5

DNA: TGTGCCAGCAGCTCTCGGGACAATCAGCCCCAGCATTTT
CDR3: CASSSRDNQPQHF
D: .
V: TRBV7-9
size: many
J: TRBJ1-5

DNA: TGTGCCAGCAGCTTAAGGGCCGTAGACACCGGGGAGCTGTTTTTT
CDR3: CASSLRAVDTGELFF
D: .
V: TRBV7-2
size: .
J: TRBJ2-2

DNA: TGTGCCAGTCACGGTTTAGGCACAGATACGCAGTATTTT
CDR3: CASHGLGTDTQYF
D: .
V: TRBV19
size: few
J: TRBJ2-3

DNA: TGTGCCTGGATGGGACCCTTTTACGAGCAGTACTTC
CDR3: CAWMGPFYEQYF
D: .
V: TRBV30
size: few
J: TRBJ2-7

DNA: TGTGCCAGCAGTGCCTCTGGCGGGGCGATGAACACTGAAGCTTTCTTT
CDR3: CASSASGGAMNTEAFF
D: .
V: TRBV6-1
size: many
J: TRBJ1-1

DNA: TGCAGTGCTAGAGTAATGGGGATGACAGGGGATACTGAAGCTTTCTTT
CDR3: CSARVMGMTGDTEAFF
D: TRBD1
V: TRBV20-1
size: many
J: TRBJ1-1

DNA: TGTGCCACCAGTGACTCTGGACTAGCCCCTTACGAGCAGTACTTC
CDR3: CATSDSGLAPYEQYF
D: TRBD2
V: TRBV24-1
size: few
J: TRBJ2-7

DNA: TGCAGCGCTAGCGGGGAAAATGAGCAGTTCTTC
CDR3: CSASGENEQFF
D: TRBD2
V: TRBV29-1
size: many
J: TRBJ2-1

DNA: TGTGCCAGCAGCTTAGATCCTGTTCTCAACAATTCACCCCTCCACTTT
CDR3: CASSLDPVLNNSPLHF
D: .
V: TRBV11-2
size: many
J: TRBJ1-6

DNA: TGCGCCAGCAGCCAAGTGTCCGGAAACACTGAAGCTTTCTTT
CDR3: CASSQVSGNTEAFF
D: .
V: TRBV4-3
size: .
J: TRBJ1-1

DNA: TGTGCCAGCAGCTTGGGGACAGGGACTGACAATGAGCAGTTCTTC
CDR3: CASSLGTGTDNEQFF
D: TRBD1
V: TRBV5-8
size: many
J: TRBJ2-1

DNA: .
CDR3: CASSQVPGLAGAGTPGSCFF
D: .
V: TRBV7-2
size: .
J: TRBJ2-2

DNA: TGCAGTGCTAGATGGGACAGTCCCTACGAGCAGTACTTC
CDR3: CSARWDSPYEQYF
D: TRBD1
V: TRBV20-1
size: many
J: TRBJ2-7

DNA: TGTGCCAGCAGCTTGGGGGACAGGGAACCCCTTACGCAAAGCACAGATACGCAGTATTTT
CDR3: CASSLGDREPLTQSTDTQYF
D: TRBD1
V: TRBV5-8
size: many
J: TRBJ2-3

DNA: TGTGCCTGGAGTGAGGGTGGACAGGGAGAGTATGGCTACACCTTC
CDR3: CAWSEGGQGEYGYTF
D: TRBD1
V: TRBV30
size: .
J: TRBJ1-2

DNA: TGTGCCAGCAGTGAAGGCCAGAGGACAGGTTCCTATGGCTACACCTTC
CDR3: CASSEGQRTGSYGYTF
D: TRBD1
V: TRBV6-1
size: many
J: TRBJ1-2

DNA: TGTGCCAGCAGTGAATGGGGCAGTCAAGAGACCCAGTACTTC
CDR3: CASSEWGSQETQYF
D: .
V: TRBV25-1
size: many
J: TRBJ2-5

DNA: TGTGCCAGCAGCCAATTGCAGGGAAAGACTGAAGCTTTCTTT
CDR3: CASSQLQGKTEAFF
D: .
V: TRBV3-1
size: few
J: TRBJ1-1

DNA: TGTGCCAGCAGGGTACTGTTGCATCCCACAGATACGCAGTATTTT
CDR3: CASRVLLHPTDTQYF
D: .
V: TRBV6-1
size: many
J: TRBJ2-3

DNA: .
CDR3: CASSVGTGAVLEF
D: .
V: TRBV9
size: many
J: TRBJ2-7

DNA: TGCGCCAGCAGCTGGGACTCGAACGTGGGTTACGAGCAGTACTTC
CDR3: CASSWDSNVGYEQYF
D: .
V: TRBV5-1
size: few
J: TRBJ2-7

DNA: TGCAGTGCTAGAGTTTCAGGGCTCCAAAGAGGCTACACCTTC
CDR3: CSARVSGLQRGYTF
D: .
V: TRBV20-1
size: .
J: TRBJ1-2

DNA: TGTGCCAGCAGTTTCGGCGGGGGAAGGGAGACCCAGTACTTC
CDR3: CASSFGGGRETQYF
D: TRBD2
V: TRBV12-3/TRBV12-4
size: .
J: TRBJ2-5

DNA: TGTGCCAGCAGCCCTTATGACGGCCATCAGGGGGAGGATGAAGCTTTCTTT
CDR3: CASSPYDGHQGEDEAFF
D: TRBD1
V: TRBV6-6
size: .
J: TRBJ1-1

DNA: TGTGCCAGCAGTGAAGTAGTAGTTCAGTACTTC
CDR3: CASSEVVVQYF
D: .
V: TRBV6-1
size: many
J: TRBJ2-4

DNA: TGCAGCGCTACAGAGAGGTCCTACGAGCAGTACTTC
CDR3: CSATERSYEQYF
D: .
V: TRBV29-1
size: few
J: TRBJ2-7

DNA: TGTGCCAGCACACAGGGAGGTAATTCACCCCTCCACTTT
CDR3: CASTQGGNSPLHF
D: .
V: TRBV11-3
size: many
J: TRBJ1-6

DNA: TGTGCCAGCAGCCACCGGTGGCTAGCGGGCCGAAGCGTGGAGACCCAGTACTTC
CDR3: CASSHRWLAGRSVETQYF
D: TRBD2
V: TRBV6-5
size: .
J: TRBJ2-5

DNA: TGTGCCAGCAGTGCCCGGGACAGCACCTTCTGGGAGCAGTACTTC
CDR3: CASSARDSTFWEQYF
D: TRBD1
V: TRBV12-3/TRBV12-4
size: many
J: TRBJ2-7

DNA: TGTGCCAGCAGTTTATCGGGGACAGCCTACGAGCAGTACTTC
CDR3: CASSLSGTAYEQYF
D: TRBD1
V: TRBV27
size: many
J: TRBJ2-7

DNA: TGTGCCAGTGCGACAGGGAGGGATGAGCAGTTCTTC
CDR3: CASATGRDEQFF
D: .
V: TRBV7-9
size: .
J: TRBJ2-1

DNA: TGCAGTGCAACAGGGGGCACTGAAGCTTTCTTT
CDR3: CSATGGTEAFF
D: TRBD1
V: TRBV20-1
size: many
J: TRBJ1-1

DNA: TGCAGTGCCACCCGGGACAGGGATTCACCCCTCCACTTT
CDR3: CSATRDRDSPLHF
D: TRBD1
V: TRBV20-1
size: many
J: TRBJ1-6

DNA: TGTGCCAGCAGCTCCATCTGGGGTGAGGATGGCTACACCTTC
CDR3: CASSSIWGEDGYTF
D: .
V: TRBV7-9
size: many
J: TRBJ1-2

DNA: TGTGCCAGCAGCCCCCCCGAGACGGTTCTCTTGGGGGCCAACGTCCTGACTTTC
CDR3: CASSPPETVLLGANVLTF
D: .
V: TRBV3-1
size: few
J: TRBJ2-6